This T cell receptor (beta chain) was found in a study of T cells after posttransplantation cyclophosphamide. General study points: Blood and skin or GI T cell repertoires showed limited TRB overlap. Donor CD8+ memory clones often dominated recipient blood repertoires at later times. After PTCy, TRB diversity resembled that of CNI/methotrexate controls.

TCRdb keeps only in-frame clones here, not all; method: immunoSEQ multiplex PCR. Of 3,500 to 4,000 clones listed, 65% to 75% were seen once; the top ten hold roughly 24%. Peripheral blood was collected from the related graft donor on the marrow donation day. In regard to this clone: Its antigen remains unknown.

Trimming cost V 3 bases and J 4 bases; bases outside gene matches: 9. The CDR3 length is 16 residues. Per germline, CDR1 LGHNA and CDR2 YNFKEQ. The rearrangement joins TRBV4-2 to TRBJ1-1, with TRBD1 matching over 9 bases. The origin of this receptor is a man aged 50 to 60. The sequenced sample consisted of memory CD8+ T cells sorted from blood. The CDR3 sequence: CASSHLVGQGPTEAFF. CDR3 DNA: TGTGCCAGCAGCCATTTAGTGGGACAGGGCCCCACTGAAGCTTTCTTT.